The sequence of this T cell receptor (beta chain) was determined in a study of blood T cell repertoires in COVID-19. Clones were sequenced by immunoSEQ multiplex PCR, and TCRdb holds only the in-frame ones, with some missing. This table has 70,000 to 90,000 clones, approximately 79% appearing once. The receptor was isolated from a man aged 65-85 years with acute or convalescent COVID-19. The source material was peripheral blood.

The CDR3 region has the DNA TGTGCCAGCAGCCAAGCCCCAGCGGGGGGATACAATGAGCAGTTCTTC. Translation: CASSQAPAGGYNEQFF. The chain uses TRBV3-1 (or the pseudogene TRBV3-2) and TRBJ2-1, with TRBD2 matching 9 bases. Looked up from germline, CDR1 is LGHDT and CDR2 is YNNKEL (reference sequence). V dropped 1 base and J dropped 4; count of bases not matched to a gene: 5. The CDR3 spans 16 residues.